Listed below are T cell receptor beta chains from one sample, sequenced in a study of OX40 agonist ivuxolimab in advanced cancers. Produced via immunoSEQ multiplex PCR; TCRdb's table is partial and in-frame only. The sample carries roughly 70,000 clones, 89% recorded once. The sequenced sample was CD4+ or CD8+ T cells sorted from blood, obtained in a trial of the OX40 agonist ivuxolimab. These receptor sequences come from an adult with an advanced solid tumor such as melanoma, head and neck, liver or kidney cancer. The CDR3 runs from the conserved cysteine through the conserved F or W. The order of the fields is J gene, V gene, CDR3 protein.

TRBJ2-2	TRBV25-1	CASSLDIGELFF
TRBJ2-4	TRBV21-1	CASSKTERRDGGKNIQYF
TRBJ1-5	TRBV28	CASTLRESSQPQHF
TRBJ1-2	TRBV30	CAWSVPGTGHTF
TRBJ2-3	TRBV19	CASSNGQGTDTQYF
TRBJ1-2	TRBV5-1	CASRSGANYGYTF
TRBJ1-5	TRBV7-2	CASSRGVSSNQPQHF
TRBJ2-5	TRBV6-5	CASSYPNDETQYF
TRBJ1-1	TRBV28	CATQLGGQNTEAFF
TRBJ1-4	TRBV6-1	CASSDQTGGEGEKLFF
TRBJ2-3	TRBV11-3	CASSSARDIPGGYGTQYF
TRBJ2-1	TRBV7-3	CASSYDRESYNEQFF
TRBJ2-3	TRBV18	CASSPMADSTDTQYF
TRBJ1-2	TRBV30	CAWSYNFVYTF
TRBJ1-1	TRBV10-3	CAISEFLTGGTEAFF